These 2 T cell receptor beta chains share one sample of origin, sequenced in a study of untreated major depressive disorder. The repertoire was sequenced with immunoSEQ multiplex PCR; TCRdb's copy has only in-frame clones and lacks some. The sample holds 15,000 to 20,000 clones, 85% to 90% seen once. Sequences were obtained from CD4+ T cells from PBMCs. Receptor source: a woman aged 30 to 39 in good health.

The rearrangement uses TRBV5-4 and TRBJ2-5; 14 nucleotides line up with TRBD2. CDR1 SGHNT and CDR2 YYREEE come from the germline V gene (reference sequence). J was trimmed by 4 bases and V by 0 bases; bases with no gene match: 2. The CDR3 has 16 residues. This CDR3 is CASSLGLAGGGETQYF. The CDR3 nucleotides read TGTGCCAGCAGCTTGGGACTAGCGGGAGGGGGAGAGACCCAGTACTTC.

J is TRBJ2-2 and V is TRBV4-1, with a possible D match to TRBD2 (6 bases). V lost 0 bases to trimming and J lost 2 bases, with 19 bases between them. Germline CDR1 reads MGHRA; CDR2 reads YSYEKL. CDR3 size: 19 residues. CDR3 amino acids: CASSQEEGFAGPNTGELFF. DNA for the CDR3: TGCGCCAGCAGCCAAGAAGAAGGATTTGCGGGACCAAACACCGGGGAGCTGTTTTTT.